The text below deals with one T cell receptor beta chain. The antigen is unknown. Expansion with viral peptide pools was applied to antigen-specific CD4+ T cells by the ViraFEST assay prior to sequencing. Once cultured for approximately ten days, the cells underwent separation to obtain CD4+ T cells. Participants got two doses of BNT162b2 or mRNA-1273 vaccine. No vaccinee had earlier SARS-CoV-2 infection, and nucleocapsid antibodies were negative. A few million PBMC per well were cultured with roughly 9 IU/ml IL-2 and 7.5 to 10 ug/ml peptides. This sample is drawn from a study of vaccination effects on CD4 cells after COVID-19. The V gene's germline CDR1 is LNHDA and CDR2 SQIVND (reference sequence). The CDR3 consists of 16 residues. The V and J ends lost 3 bases and 2 bases, in that order; junction bases with no gene match: 5. The data were produced by immunoSEQ multiplex PCR, yet TCRdb's version contains in-frame clones alone and is incomplete. Of about 15,000 clones listed, more than 60% are singletons.

The rearrangement links TRBV19 to TRBJ2-3; 10 bases match TRBD2. The source is a human donor who received a COVID-19 vaccine. The sequences come from CD4+ T cells from PBMCs cultured with HCoV-NL63 spike peptides, collected after COVID-19 vaccination. The CDR3 region is CASSMRTSGDTDTQYF. The CDR3 DNA reads TGTGCCAGTAGTATGAGAACTAGCGGGGACACAGATACGCAGTATTTT.